This T cell receptor (beta chain) was observed in a study of blood T cell repertoires in COVID-19. This CDR3 has 15 amino acids. CDR1 is KGHSH and CDR2 is LQKENI in the germline V gene. Between the trimmed V and J ends, which lost 5 bases and 0 bases, there was a span of 8 bases. As processed by the authors: By means of reference gene primer amplification, nucleated cell counts were estimated. The method was immunoSEQ multiplex PCR; TCRdb's version includes in-frame clones alone and lacks a portion of them. V and J calls and clone size come straight from that table; D and trimming were deduced from the DNA. The repertoire holds 300,000 to 450,000 clones, with around 87% as singletons.

The sample comprised peripheral blood. The genes are TRBV18 and TRBJ1-6; D ambiguous. This clonotype was sampled from a woman in her fifties or sixties with COVID-19, enrolled during active disease. The CDR3 nucleotides read TGTGCCAGCTCAGCAGGTGGCTCCTATAATTCACCCCTCCACTTT. Protein: CASSAGGSYNSPLHF.